This T cell receptor (beta chain) is from a study of post-analysis software for immune sequencing data. Background on the study: Secondary progressive, relapsing-remitting and progressive-relapsing multiple sclerosis were among the included disease courses.

The CDR3 runs 13 residues. CDR1 is DFQATT and CDR2 is SNEGSKA in the germline V gene (reference sequence). Trimming took off 6 bases at V and 0 bases at J, with 10 bases between the two ends. Note on this clonotype: Its target is unknown.

General observations from the study: TRBV segments more frequent in patients than in controls numbered roughly 5 and included TRBV5-6, TRBV5-1 and TRBV20-1. Same-batch preparations were strongly co-clustered by F measure. Compared against controls, patients with multiple sclerosis displayed significantly lower normalized Chao1 diversity.

The TCR beta cDNA libraries carried unique molecular identifiers. Around 460,000 cDNA molecules came from around 1 to 10 million T cells. TCRdb redid the calling of the PCR reads with MiXCR, one entry per CDR3 protein. The sample holds about 680,000 distinct CDR3 sequences, approximately 60% seen once. The source is a girl aged 2-10 years with multiple sclerosis. This chain connects TRBV20-1 to TRBJ2-3; a weak D match, TRBD2 (5 bases). Sequencing used blood. The CDR3 bases are TGCAGTGCCGAGCGGCGGAGCACAGATACGCAGTATTTT. Its protein product is CSAERRSTDTQYF.